This paragraph covers one T cell receptor (beta chain) sequence. The V segment lost 0 bases and the J segment 0 bases; nucleotides outside the gene matches: 6. The CDR3 totals 17 residues. Germline CDR1 is SGHDT and CDR2 is YYEEEE. The data are from a study of T cell repertoires in aging, cancer and after chemotherapy. Multiplex touch-down PCR with TRB-A/B primers amplified rearranged V-D-J TRB sequences. From the multiplex PCR reads, TCRdb called clonotypes with MiXCR, one entry per CDR3 protein. The repertoire holds about 980 distinct CDR3 sequences, with roughly 29% as singletons. Peripheral blood genomic DNA, not sorted cells or RNA, was the template.

The chain combines TRBV5-6 with TRBJ2-3; 8 bases are a match to TRBD1. This TCR came from a human donor with a solid tumor. Sequencing used blood. The CDR3 here is CASSLEGTGGSTDTQYF. The CDR3 coding sequence is TGTGCCAGCAGCTTGGAGGGGACAGGCGGTAGCACAGATACGCAGTATTTT.